This TCR beta chain was identified during a study of T cell repertoires in cytomegalovirus infection. Whole-study context: It was the public TCR beta signatures that indicated both CMV infection and matching HLA type.

V lost 8 bases and J lost 12, with 10 bases in between. This CDR3 has 10 residues. CDR1 is MDHEN and CDR2 is SYDVKM in the germline V gene. A single record per CDR3 protein comes from TCRdb applying MiXCR to the reads. The table shows 450,000 to 650,000 distinct CDR3 sequences, with 26% occurring only once. This clonotype came up a few times. The chain uses TRBV28 and TRBJ1-4, with D possibly being TRBD1 (6 bases). The sequencing input was PBMCs. The receptor was isolated from a human donor in good health (CMV status not recorded). Some clones in this sample may be carry-over from other donors' samples. The chain's CDR3 is CASQGLELFF. CDR3 coding DNA: TGTGCCAGCCAGGGGTTGGAACTGTTTTTT. The variable domain in full, with the rest retrieved from reference TRBV28 and TRBJ1-4, is DVKVTQSSRYLVKRTGEKVFLECVQDMDHENMFWYRQDPGLGLRLIYFSYDVKMKEKGDIPEGYSVSREKKERFSLILESASTNQTSMYLCASQGLELFFGSGTQLSVL.